This T cell receptor beta chain was sequenced in a study of type 1 regulatory T cells. Overall study context: T-allo10 is an in vitro-generated, Tr1-enriched CD4 T cell product specific for alloantigen.

This clonotype was observed a few times. The antigen is unknown. Overall study findings and caveats: Tr1 cells had a more restricted TCR repertoire than non-Tr1 cells.

TCRdb reprocessed the reads via MiXCR and lists one record per CDR3 protein. The sample has under 75,000 distinct CDR3 sequences, about 20% seen once; the top ten hold 8.3%. Trimming removed 6 bases from V and 0 bases from J, with 12 bases in between. CDR3 size: 15 residues. Sequences were obtained from cultured type 1 regulatory T (Tr1) cells, either the whole culture or a sorted fraction (not recorded which). The rearrangement joins TRBV12-3 or TRBV12-4 to TRBJ1-3, with D uncertain. The receptor's source is a human donor in good health. DNA for the CDR3: TGTGCCAGCAGCCTAGGAGGTGTCTCTGGAAACACCATATATTTT. Its translation is CASSLGGVSGNTIYF.